The T cell receptor beta chain described here comes from a study of beta chain features in type 1 diabetes. Broader study findings: Type 1 diabetes patients showed a moderate but significant shortening of TCRB CDR3s in all four CD4+ subsets.

cDNA synthesis used the whole RNA isolate, giving expressed TCRB sequences. Sequencing used immunoSEQ multiplex PCR; TCRdb keeps in-frame clones, though not all of them. The sample carries under 300,000 clones, around 26% recorded once. A remark on this clone: Its antigen remains unidentified.

Each of the CD4+ naive, central memory, regulatory and stem cell-like memory populations was sorted via CD45RO/CCR7/CD25/CD127/CD95/CD27. Trimming took 0 bases from V and 4 from J, leaving 12 bases between them. Germline CDR1 and CDR2: GTSNPN and SVGIG (reference sequence). The CDR3 consists of 14 residues. Sequencing used central memory CD4+ T cells from blood. V usage is TRBV30 and J usage is TRBJ2-5; possibly TRBD1 for D (6 bases). This TCR came from a man younger than 40 in good health. The CDR3 region has the DNA TGTGCCTGGAGTGTACCAGGGGTGGGAGAGACCCAGTACTTC. Translation: CAWSVPGVGETQYF.